This T cell receptor beta chain was captured by sequencing in a study of blood T cell repertoires in COVID-19. Turning to the study itself: The United States, Italy and Spain supplied acute and convalescent COVID-19 samples. PBMCs, B-cell-depleted T cells, or T cells were the source of the cDNA or gDNA that made up the material.

Original processing notes: Reference gene primer amplification yielded estimated nucleated cell counts. Method: immunoSEQ multiplex PCR; TCRdb's copy keeps in-frame clones and lacks some. V, J and clone size derive from that table, while D and trimming were established from the DNA sequence. The table shows a few hundred thousand clones, with almost 85% occurring only once. CDR3 length equals 15 residues. With V trimmed by 6 bases and J by 7 bases, 7 bases remained unmatched. Per the germline V gene, CDR1 is SGHVS and CDR2 is FQNEAQ. Source material: peripheral blood. The chain has TRBV7-8 and TRBJ1-5; 12 bases match TRBD1. This TCR was sampled from a man in his fifties or sixties with active or convalescent COVID-19. The DNA of the CDR3 is TGTGCCAGCAGTCGGGACAGGGGGCCTAGGCAGCCCCAGCATTTT. The encoded protein is CASSRDRGPRQPQHF.